Listed below are T cell receptor beta chains from one sample, sequenced in a study of T cell clonotyping in hematopoietic cell transplantation. Sequenced by immunoSEQ multiplex PCR; TCRdb stores in-frame clones only, minus some. This sample yields around 15,000 clones, of which 70% to 90% are seen a single time; 3.5% to 5% belongs to the top ten. This specimen was PBMCs, taken 100 days after allogeneic stem cell transplant. The receptors were gathered from a male patient between 55 and 70 years old who had an allogeneic stem cell transplant from a related donor, so the T cells may come from the graft donor. Some clones in this sample may be carry-over from other donors' samples. The CDR3 runs from the conserved cysteine through the conserved F or W. A D gene is named only where the DNA matches it firmly. The size field is filled for only some rows; it gives once, few, many or a size class.

size: .
V: TRBV7-9
J: TRBJ1-1
D: .
DNA: TGTGCCAGCAGCGACAAGACAGACAGGCCTGAAGCTTTCTTT
CDR3: CASSDKTDRPEAFF

size: .
V: TRBV5-6
J: TRBJ1-6
D: .
DNA: TGTGCCAGCAGCCCGGGACCTGGAGCCTATAATTCACCCCTCCACTTT
CDR3: CASSPGPGAYNSPLHF

size: .
V: TRBV7-9
J: TRBJ1-1
D: .
DNA: TGTGCCAGCAGCGGGCGGTCCCCGGGACACTCTATGAACACTGAAGCTTTCTTT
CDR3: CASSGRSPGHSMNTEAFF

size: .
V: TRBV30
J: TRBJ1-5
D: .
DNA: TGTGCCTGGAGTCCTCAAGCAATGTATAGCAATCAGCCCCAGCATTTT
CDR3: CAWSPQAMYSNQPQHF

size: .
V: TRBV6-5
J: TRBJ1-4
D: .
DNA: TGTGCCAGCAGGGTGAGGGGTCGGGATGAAAAACTGTTTTTT
CDR3: CASRVRGRDEKLFF

size: .
V: TRBV27
J: TRBJ1-6
D: .
DNA: TGTGCCAGCAGTTTTGGTTCCTATAATTCACCCCTCCACTTT
CDR3: CASSFGSYNSPLHF

size: .
V: TRBV27
J: TRBJ1-3
D: .
DNA: TGTGCCAGCAGGACAGGAACGGGAAACACCATATATTTT
CDR3: CASRTGTGNTIYF

size: .
V: TRBV30
J: TRBJ2-7
D: .
DNA: TGTGCCTGGAGTGTACTCAGGGGCGAGCAGTACTTC
CDR3: CAWSVLRGEQYF

size: .
V: TRBV19
J: TRBJ2-7
D: .
DNA: TGTGCCAGTAGTATCGGTGGGGGCCCGGCCGAGCAGTACTTC
CDR3: CASSIGGGPAEQYF

size: .
V: TRBV6-6
J: TRBJ2-5
D: TRBD1
DNA: TGTGCCAGCAGTTGGGGTATGACAGGGGTCCAAGAGACCCAGTACTTC
CDR3: CASSWGMTGVQETQYF

size: .
V: TRBV5-4
J: TRBJ1-1
D: .
DNA: TGTGCCAGCAGCCCGCGGGGAAACACTGAAGCTTTCTTT
CDR3: CASSPRGNTEAFF

size: .
V: TRBV11-2
J: TRBJ2-7
D: TRBD1
DNA: TGTGCCAGCAGCTCCCGACACGGGACAGACTACGAGCAGTACTTC
CDR3: CASSSRHGTDYEQYF

size: .
V: TRBV6-1
J: TRBJ1-1
D: .
DNA: TGTGCCGCGAAATCGGCCGAAATGAACACTGAAGCTTTCTTT
CDR3: CAAKSAEMNTEAFF

size: .
V: TRBV5-4
J: TRBJ1-6
D: .
DNA: TGTGCCAGCAGCTTGGTAGAGAATAATTCACCCCTCCACTTT
CDR3: CASSLVENNSPLHF

size: .
V: TRBV9
J: TRBJ1-6
D: .
DNA: TGTGCCAGCAGCGTTAAGCCGGAGGCTTCACCCCTCCACTTT
CDR3: CASSVKPEASPLHF

size: .
V: TRBV7-6
J: TRBJ2-2
D: TRBD2
DNA: TGTGCCAGCAGCCCTAGCCGGGGGGCCGGGGAGCTGTTTTTT
CDR3: CASSPSRGAGELFF

size: .
V: TRBV30
J: TRBJ2-7
D: .
DNA: TGTGCCTGGAGTGAAGGGATCATCTACGAGCAGTACTTC
CDR3: CAWSEGIIYEQYF

size: .
V: TRBV13
J: TRBJ2-2
D: .
DNA: TGTGCCAGCAGCTCCCTCAGTTCCGGGGAGCTGTTTTTT
CDR3: CASSSLSSGELFF

size: .
V: TRBV5-4
J: TRBJ1-1
D: .
DNA: TGTGCCAGCAGCTTCCCGGGGGCTGAAGCTTTCTTT
CDR3: CASSFPGAEAFF

size: once
V: TRBV7-6
J: TRBJ1-2
D: TRBD1
DNA: TGTGCCAGCAGCTTTGGACAGGGCGGCGGCTACACCTTC
CDR3: CASSFGQGGGYTF

size: .
V: TRBV19
J: TRBJ2-7
D: .
DNA: TGTGCCAGTAGTACCTCCCGGGACGGGGACTACGAGCAGTACTTC
CDR3: CASSTSRDGDYEQYF

size: once
V: TRBV5-1
J: TRBJ1-2
D: .
DNA: TGCGCCAGCAGCTTGGCGGGAATAAGTGGCTACACCTTC
CDR3: CASSLAGISGYTF

size: .
V: TRBV9
J: TRBJ2-3
D: .
DNA: TGTGCCAGCAGCGTAGAAGGGATCCACACAGATACGCAGTATTTT
CDR3: CASSVEGIHTDTQYF

size: once
V: TRBV5-6
J: TRBJ2-7
D: .
DNA: TGTGCCAGCAGCTTGGCGGCAGCACAAACCTCCTACGAGCAGTACTTC
CDR3: CASSLAAAQTSYEQYF

size: .
V: TRBV4-2
J: TRBJ2-7
D: TRBD2
DNA: TGTGCCAGCAGCCAAGATATCCCCGGGGGGTCCATGACATCCCCCTACGAGCAGTACTTC
CDR3: CASSQDIPGGSMTSPYEQYF

size: .
V: TRBV10-3
J: TRBJ1-1
D: .
DNA: TGTGCCATCAGTGAGTCAAGCGAGGGATTCACTGAAGCTTTCTTT
CDR3: CAISESSEGFTEAFF

size: .
V: TRBV19
J: TRBJ1-2
D: TRBD1
DNA: TGTGCCAGTAGTTTTGGACAGGGGCTAGGAGTGAACTATGGCTACACCTTC
CDR3: CASSFGQGLGVNYGYTF

size: .
V: TRBV7-3
J: TRBJ1-3
D: TRBD1
DNA: TGTGCCAGCAGCTTGACAGGGAGCGGAAACACCATATATTTT
CDR3: CASSLTGSGNTIYF

size: .
V: TRBV4-3
J: TRBJ2-1
D: .
DNA: TGCGCCAGCAGCCTCTCGGGGGGCCGGGAGCAGTTCTTC
CDR3: CASSLSGGREQFF

size: .
V: TRBV7-3
J: TRBJ1-1
D: .
DNA: TGTGCCAGCAGCACCGGACAGACGAACACTGAAGCTTTCTTT
CDR3: CASSTGQTNTEAFF

size: .
V: TRBV6-5
J: TRBJ2-2
D: .
DNA: TGTGCCACCAGAATTTTAGGGTTCTCCGGGGAGCTGTTTTTT
CDR3: CATRILGFSGELFF

size: .
V: TRBV4-2
J: TRBJ2-3
D: .
DNA: TGTGCCAGCAGCCCCGATAGGGATACGCAGTATTTT
CDR3: CASSPDRDTQYF

size: few
V: TRBV7-9
J: TRBJ1-3
D: .
DNA: TGTGCCAGCAGCTTAGCACCAGGCCCCGTGTATGGAAACACCATATATTTT
CDR3: CASSLAPGPVYGNTIYF

size: .
V: TRBV29-1
J: TRBJ1-1
D: .
DNA: TGCAGCGCTCTTGACAACGCGGACACTGAAGCTTTCTTT
CDR3: CSALDNADTEAFF

size: .
V: TRBV11-3
J: TRBJ2-3
D: TRBD1
DNA: TGTGCCAGCAGCTTAGAACCCGGGACAGGGCACCCAGATACGCAGTATTTT
CDR3: CASSLEPGTGHPDTQYF

size: .
V: TRBV6-1
J: TRBJ1-2
D: .
DNA: TGTGCCAGCATGGGATCGAACGGCAGCTATGGCTACACCTTC
CDR3: CASMGSNGSYGYTF

size: .
V: TRBV6-5
J: TRBJ1-6
D: TRBD1
DNA: TGTGCCAGCAGTTGGACAGGTGATTCACCCCTCCACTTT
CDR3: CASSWTGDSPLHF

size: .
V: TRBV4-1
J: TRBJ2-7
D: .
DNA: TGCGCCAGCAGCCAAGATTTAGGCAGGGGCTACGAGCAGTACTTC
CDR3: CASSQDLGRGYEQYF

size: .
V: TRBV6-1
J: TRBJ1-4
D: TRBD1
DNA: TGTGCCAGCTGGGACAGCGGTAGTGAAAAACTGTTTTTT
CDR3: CASWDSGSEKLFF

size: .
V: TRBV30
J: TRBJ1-2
D: .
DNA: TGTGCCTGGAGGGGGGGCGCGGGCTATGGCTACACCTTC
CDR3: CAWRGGAGYGYTF

size: .
V: TRBV7-9
J: TRBJ2-3
D: .
DNA: TGTGCCAGCAGCTTAGGGGCCACAGATACGCAGTATTTT
CDR3: CASSLGATDTQYF

size: few
V: TRBV7-9
J: TRBJ2-7
D: .
DNA: TGTGCCAGCAGCTCGGGACATTCGGGACCCTACGAGCAGTACTTC
CDR3: CASSSGHSGPYEQYF

size: .
V: TRBV30
J: TRBJ1-2
D: .
DNA: TGTGCCTGGAGTGTAGAAACAGGGCCGTACGGCTACACCTTC
CDR3: CAWSVETGPYGYTF

size: .
V: TRBV2
J: TRBJ1-1
D: .
DNA: TGTGCCAGCAGTTTGGACACCAGTGAAGCTTTCTTT
CDR3: CASSLDTSEAFF

size: .
V: TRBV6-6
J: TRBJ2-1
D: TRBD2
DNA: TGTGCCAGCATCGTAGCGGGGGGGAAAGAGCAGTTCTTC
CDR3: CASIVAGGKEQFF

size: .
V: TRBV7-6
J: TRBJ2-1
D: .
DNA: TGTGCCAGCAGCTCCCGGGAAGCTCTCTCCTACAATGAGCAGTTCTTC
CDR3: CASSSREALSYNEQFF